These 4 T cell receptor beta chains were all obtained from the same sample, sequenced in a study of T cells after yellow fever vaccination. TCRdb redid the calling of the 5' RACE reads with MiXCR, one entry per CDR3 protein. The sample contains some 170,000 distinct CDR3 sequences, around 8.5% of which appear only once. This material consisted of CD8+ T cells sorted from PBMCs, taken 45 days after the yellow fever booster vaccination. These receptors all come from a man aged 18 to 30 who received the YFV17D yellow fever vaccine.

This clonotype was detected only a few times. The rearrangement joins TRBV30 to TRBJ1-2, with D perhaps matching TRBD1 (5 bases). The CDR3 has 12 residues. Trimming shortened V by 4 bases and J by 5 bases, and 11 bases separated the two germline ends. Germline CDR1 and CDR2: GTSNPN and SVGIG (reference sequence). CDR3 amino acids: CAWNPGGYGYTF. Here the CDR3 DNA reads TGTGCCTGGAACCCGGGGGGATATGGCTACACCTTC.

This clonotype has just a few counts. The chain is built from TRBV27 and TRBJ2-7; D possibly matches TRBD1 or TRBD2 (5 bases each). V was trimmed by 0 bases and J by 4 bases, leaving 13 bases between them. In germline, CDR1 is MNHEY, CDR2 SMNVEV (reference sequence). The CDR3 extends over 15 amino acids. CDR3: CASSLSPGTPYEQYF. The CDR3 DNA follows: TGTGCCAGCAGTTTATCTCCCGGGACGCCGTACGAGCAGTACTTC.

The chain recombines TRBV15 with TRBJ2-2, with 8 bases fitting TRBD1. Losses at the gene ends were 3 bases for V and 3 bases for J; bases not matched to a gene: 0. From germline, CDR1 is LNHNV and CDR2 YYDKDF (reference sequence). CDR3 length equals 14 residues. The chain's CDR3 is CATSRTGDTGELFF. The CDR3 DNA sequence: TGTGCCACCAGCAGGACAGGGGACACCGGGGAGCTGTTTTTT.

The J gene is TRBJ2-1, the V gene TRBV21-1; TRBD2 was called by the table and not checked on the DNA. TRBV21-1 is tagged as a pseudogene. The CDR3 consists of 14 residues. The CDR3 loop is CANLGLADDNEQFF. The CDR3 DNA sequence: TGTGCCAACCTCGGACTAGCGGATGACAATGAGCAGTTCTTC.